Below, 10 T cell receptor beta chains from the same sample are listed, as sequenced in a study. TCRdb fed the 5' RACE reads into MiXCR, producing one record per CDR3 protein. The repertoire consists of under 6,500 distinct CDR3 sequences, with roughly 72% occurring once and the leading ten covering roughly 3.9%. Sequencing was done on a sample of memory CD4+ T cells sorted from a lymph node. This sample's subset: memory CD4+ T cells, CD4+CD45RO+CD25-. These TCRs come from a female donor with breast cancer.

The rearrangement joins TRBV6-5 to TRBJ2-7; D is unresolved. Germline V gene lookup returns CDR1 MNHEY and CDR2 SVGAGI. The V and J ends lost 6 bases and 3 bases respectively, with 21 bases between them. The CDR3 extends over 16 amino acids. The CDR3 loop is CASSRQYTGPLYEQYF. CDR3 nucleotide sequence: TGTGCCAGCAGCCGGCAATACACCGGACCTCTCTACGAGCAGTACTTC.

This chain uses TRBV2 with TRBJ1-6, with 7 bases lining up with TRBD1. Germline loops: CDR1 SNHLY, CDR2 FYNNEI. V shed 3 bases and J 7 bases; nucleotides not matched to a gene: 6. The CDR3 spans 15 residues. The DNA of the CDR3 is TGTGCCAGCAGTGATCGGACAGGCAACAATTCACCCCTCCACTTT. Its protein is CASSDRTGNNSPLHF.

Note on this clonotype: This could be a read error, since a much larger clone is one nucleotide away. The rearrangement joins TRBV7-2 to TRBJ2-5; 7 bases map to TRBD2. CDR3 length: 14 amino acids. Trimming cost V 5 bases and J 6 bases; bases outside gene matches: 9. Germline CDR1 SGHTA, CDR2 FQGNSA. The CDR3 reads CASSKTSVPKTQYF. The DNA of the CDR3 is TGTGCCAGCAGCAAAACTAGCGTTCCTAAGACCCAGTACTTC.

The V and J genes are TRBV20-1 and TRBJ2-3; D unresolved. Trimming took off 1 base at V and 12 bases at J, with 20 bases between the two ends. This CDR3 has 14 residues. The germline V gene encodes CDR1 DFQATT and CDR2 SNEGSKA (reference sequence). The CDR3 nucleotides are TGCAGTGCTAGAGCAAACCTTAGGCAAGAGACCCAGTATTTT. Its protein is CSARANLRQETQYF.

This clonotype was detected only a few times. V and J are TRBV6-6 and TRBJ1-1; D is unclear. The length of the CDR3 is 13 residues. V lost 0 bases and J 12 bases, leaving 14 bases between the germline ends. The germline CDR1 and CDR2 sequences are MNHNY and SVGAGI (reference sequence). The CDR3 nucleotides read TGTGCCAGCAGTTACTCGTTCGGGCAGACTCCTTTCTTT. This encodes CASSYSFGQTPFF.

V is TRBV5-1 and J is TRBJ2-7; D uncertain. The germline V and J ends were trimmed by 1 base and 2 bases, with 10 bases remaining between them. The CDR3 consists of 14 residues. In germline, CDR1 is SGHRS, CDR2 YFSETQ. CDR3 bases: TGCGCCAGCAGCTTGTCTTCAGCCACCTACGAGCAGTACTTC. Amino acid sequence: CASSLSSATYEQYF. The complete variable domain, with remaining parts taken from reference TRBV5-1 and TRBJ2-7, reads KAGVTQTPRYLIKTRGQQVTLSCSPISGHRSVSWYQQTPGQGLQFLFEYFSETQRNKGNFPGRFSGRQFSNSRSEMNVSTLELGDSALYLCASSLSSATYEQYFGPGTRLTVT.

The chain is built from TRBV5-1 and TRBJ1-1, with 8 positions matching TRBD1. The CDR3 totals 14 residues. Germline V gene data show CDR1 as SGHRS and CDR2 as YFSETQ. Trimming took 5 bases from V and 1 from J; bases not matched to a gene: 4. The CDR3 DNA reads as TGCGCCAGCAGGGCTGACAGGGGGAACACTGAAGCTTTCTTT. Its protein product is CASRADRGNTEAFF.

In this sample, this clonotype turned up a few times. This chain uses TRBV11-2 with TRBJ2-5, with 11 bases identical to TRBD2. The J segment lost 3 bases and the V segment lost 4 bases, leaving 10 bases of the junction unmatched. CDR3 length: 17 amino acids. CDR1 is SGHAT and CDR2 is FQNNGV in the germline V gene. The CDR3 DNA sequence: TGTGCCAGCAGCTACACAGTAGCGGGGGGGCCCAAAGAGACCCAGTACTTC. Translating gives CASSYTVAGGPKETQYF. Drawing the rest from reference TRBV11-2 and TRBJ2-5, the complete variable domain is EAGVAQSPRYKIIEKRQSVAFWCNPISGHATLYWYQQILGQGPKLLIQFQNNGVVDDSQLPKDRFSAERLKGVDSTLKIQPAKLEDSAVYLCASSYTVAGGPKETQYFGPGTRLLVL.

The J gene is TRBJ2-7, the V gene TRBV20-1, with 8 nucleotides matching TRBD2. This CDR3 is built from 16 residues. The V gene end was trimmed by 0 bases and the J gene end by 6 bases; junction bases not matched to a gene: 13. CDR1 and CDR2 from the germline V gene are DFQATT and SNEGSKA (reference sequence). CDR3 loop: CSARDQRNGRASEQYF. CDR3 nucleotide sequence: TGCAGTGCTAGAGATCAGCGGAACGGGAGGGCCAGCGAGCAGTACTTC.

This clonotype was detected a few times. The V call is TRBV7-2, the J call TRBJ2-3; D might be TRBD2 (6 bases). Between the trimmed V and J ends, which lost 1 base and 4 bases, there was a span of 12 bases. The CDR3 has 15 residues. From germline, CDR1 is SGHTA and CDR2 FQGNSA. CDR3 amino acids: CASSLGGERADTQYF. CDR3 DNA: TGTGCCAGCAGCTTAGGGGGGGAACGTGCAGATACGCAGTATTTT.